The following is a TCR beta chain sequence with its context. The antigen is unknown. Germline V gene data show CDR1 as SEHNR and CDR2 as FQNEAQ (reference sequence). The J segment lost 4 bases and the V segment lost 4 bases, leaving 10 bases of the junction unmatched. The CDR3 is 16 residues long. The data stem from a study of graft-versus-host responses after intestinal transplantation. Sequencing used immunoSEQ multiplex PCR; TCRdb keeps in-frame clones, though not all of them. The data show some 110,000 clones, with 90% to 95% seen just once and roughly 0.24% held by the top ten. The input for sequencing was unstimulated CD4+ T cells sorted from spleen or lymph node cells, taken before transplant. The rearrangement uses TRBV7-9 and TRBJ1-2; TRBD1 aligns across 9 bases. This clonotype was sampled from a human donor who was the organ donor for an intestinal transplant. CDR3 DNA: TGTGCCAGCAGCTCCAATGTGGGACAGGGTCCCTATGGCTACACCTTC. Amino acid sequence: CASSSNVGQGPYGYTF.